One and the same sample provided the 32 T cell receptor beta chains below, sequenced in a study of shared clonotypes between healthy human individuals. The method was immunoSEQ multiplex PCR; TCRdb's version includes in-frame clones alone and lacks a portion of them. Here the sample spans millions of clones, about 95% being singletons. Terminally differentiated effector memory CD45RA+ cells were excluded by CCR7 positive selection of CD45RO-negative cells. The sequencing sample was made of naive CD8+ T cells sorted from blood. Receptors originate from a man younger than 30 in good health.

A word on this clone: This sample includes further DNA sequences coding for the same CDR3. The chain carries TRBV7-9 and TRBJ1-1; 8 bases agree with TRBD1. Unmatched junction bases numbered 1, after V lost 1 base and J lost 3 bases. CDR1 SEHNR and CDR2 FQNEAQ come from the germline V gene (reference sequence). The length of the CDR3 is 14 residues. CDR3 residues: CASSLGTGYTEAFF. As DNA, the CDR3 is TGTGCCAGCAGCTTAGGGACAGGGTACACTGAAGCTTTCTTT. The whole variable domain, remainder taken from reference TRBV7-9 and TRBJ1-1, is DTGVSQNPRHKITKRGQNVTFRCDPISEHNRLYWYRQTLGQGPEFLTYFQNEAQLEKSRLLSDRFSAERPKGSFSTLEIQRTEQGDSAMYLCASSLGTGYTEAFFGQGTRLTVV.

The CDR3: CASSLTSGKSEQFF. CDR3 nucleotides: TGTGCCAGCAGCTTAACTAGCGGGAAAAGTGAGCAGTTCTTC. The rearrangement links TRBV7-9 to TRBJ2-1; 10 positions match TRBD2. Germline V CDR1 and CDR2: SEHNR, FQNEAQ (reference sequence). The J segment lost 9 bases and the V segment lost 2 bases, leaving 4 bases of the junction unmatched. This CDR3 has 14 amino acids.

This rearrangement joins TRBV27 to TRBJ1-1; D call uncertain. The germline V gene encodes CDR1 MNHEY and CDR2 SMNVEV (reference sequence). This CDR3 is 14 amino acids long. V lost 1 base and J lost 4, with 10 bases in between. CDR3 loop: CASSLYRAVTEAFF. The CDR3 DNA reads as TGTGCCAGCAGTTTATATAGGGCGGTCACTGAAGCTTTCTTT.

The chain has TRBV2 and TRBJ2-7; 9 nucleotides align to TRBD2. V lost 5 bases to trimming and J lost 4 bases; unmatched junction nucleotides: 3. The CDR3 loop spans 13 amino acids. Germline CDR1 reads SNHLY; CDR2 reads FYNNEI. CDR3 DNA sequence: TGTGCCAGCAGTCAGAGCGGGAGGTACGAGCAGTACTTC. This sequence encodes CASSQSGRYEQYF. The full variable domain, rest sourced from reference TRBV2 and TRBJ2-7, is EPEVTQTPSHQVTQMGQEVILRCVPISNHLYFYWYRQILGQKVEFLVSFYNNEISEKSEIFDDQFSVERPDGSNFTLKIRSTKLEDSAMYFCASSQSGRYEQYFGPGTRLTVT.

This clone has only a few counts. Additional DNA sequences in this sample encode the identical CDR3. The chain employs TRBV5-1 and TRBJ1-1; 9 positions match TRBD1. The V gene end was trimmed by 4 bases and the J gene end by 1 base; junction bases not matched to a gene: 2. The CDR3 is 14 residues long. The germline V gene encodes CDR1 SGHRS and CDR2 YFSETQ. The CDR3 DNA follows: TGCGCCAGCAGCCCGGGACAGGGGAACACTGAAGCTTTCTTT. This sequence encodes CASSPGQGNTEAFF. Together with reference TRBV5-1 and TRBJ1-1, the CDR3 gives the full variable domain: KAGVTQTPRYLIKTRGQQVTLSCSPISGHRSVSWYQQTPGQGLQFLFEYFSETQRNKGNFPGRFSGRQFSNSRSEMNVSTLELGDSALYLCASSPGQGNTEAFFGQGTRLTVV.

The chain has TRBV1 and TRBJ1-1. TRBV1 is a documented pseudogene. The CDR3 extends over 13 amino acids. The CDR3 bases are TGCACCAGCAGTCAAAACCCGGGCGGAGAAGCTTTCTTT. It is translated as CTSSQNPGGEAFF.

To note about this clone: The sample carries other DNA sequences with the same CDR3. The chain uses TRBV7-6 and TRBJ2-7; D uncertain. This CDR3 comprises 15 residues. V was shortened by 2 bases and J by 0 bases, with 11 bases between the two germline ends. Per germline, CDR1 SGHVS and CDR2 FNYEAQ. CDR3 amino acids: CASSLSGSASYEQYF. The DNA for the CDR3 is TGTGCCAGCAGCTTATCTGGGTCAGCCTCCTACGAGCAGTACTTC.

V is TRBV7-9 and J is TRBJ2-4; 8 nucleotides match TRBD1. Germline trimming cut 5 bases from V and 0 bases from J; bases unmatched to any gene: 9. The CDR3 is 17 amino acids. CDR1 SEHNR and CDR2 FQNEAQ come from the germline V gene (reference sequence). As DNA, the CDR3 is TGTGCCAGCAGCGCTACAGGGGGGAGCCTAGCCAAAAACATTCAGTACTTC. This sequence encodes CASSATGGSLAKNIQYF.

This chain joins TRBV9 and TRBJ2-7; 9 bases agree with TRBD2. Germline V gene lookup returns CDR1 SGDLS and CDR2 YYNGEE. This CDR3 contains 15 residues. V shed 0 bases and J 4 bases; nucleotides not matched to a gene: 5. The chain's CDR3 is CASSVDAGGMYEQYF. DNA for the CDR3: TGTGCCAGCAGCGTAGATGCGGGAGGGATGTACGAGCAGTACTTC.

The V and J genes are TRBV4-1 and TRBJ1-1; 8 nucleotides line up with TRBD1. CDR1 and CDR2 (germline): MGHRA, YSYEKL. The junction had 12 bases not matched to a gene; V was cut back by 2 bases and J by 4 bases. The CDR3 covers 17 residues. CDR3 protein: CASSQLAYRGGGTEAFF. CDR3 nucleotide sequence: TGCGCCAGCAGCCAACTTGCCTACAGGGGGGGAGGCACTGAAGCTTTCTTT.

The chain is built from TRBV5-6 and TRBJ1-1; D is unresolved. The V end lost 1 base, the J end lost 2 bases, and 12 bases lay between the germline ends. Germline values: CDR1 SGHDT, CDR2 YYEEEE. There are 15 residues in the CDR3. CDR3 amino acids: CASSLLATENTEAFF. In DNA form, the CDR3 reads TGTGCCAGCAGCTTGCTCGCCACGGAAAACACTGAAGCTTTCTTT.

This chain links TRBV7-9 with TRBJ2-7, with 8 bases matching TRBD2. The CDR3 sequence is 15 residues long. Germline V gene sequence: CDR1 SEHNR, CDR2 FQNEAQ (reference sequence). J was trimmed by 3 bases and V by 4 bases; bases with no gene match: 8. This chain's CDR3 is CASSSPGLGGYEQYF. The DNA for the CDR3 is TGTGCCAGCAGCTCCCCGGGACTAGGAGGCTACGAGCAGTACTTC.

J is TRBJ2-3 and V is TRBV6-6; TRBD2 is a possible D gene (5 bases). V was trimmed by 11 bases and J by 0 bases, leaving 18 bases between them. The germline gives CDR1 MNHNY, CDR2 SVGAGI (reference sequence). The CDR3 has 15 residues. The CDR3 sequence is CALRIIASSTDTQYF. In nucleotides, the CDR3 is TGTGCCCTCAGGATAATAGCGAGTAGCACAGATACGCAGTATTTT.

Turning to this clone: This sample includes further DNA sequences coding for the same CDR3. The chain joins TRBV14 to TRBJ2-7; TRBD1 might be the D (6 bases). Between the trimmed V and J ends, which lost 1 base and 4 bases, there was a span of 14 bases. The CDR3 is 15 residues long. From germline, CDR1 is SGHDN and CDR2 FVKESK. The DNA of the CDR3 is TGTGCCAGCAGCCAAGGGCTGGGCAGGGGATACGAGCAGTACTTC. Translated: CASSQGLGRGYEQYF.

This CDR3 is CASSYRRTEAFF. CDR3 coding DNA: TGTGCCAGCAGCTATAGGCGCACTGAAGCTTTCTTT. The gene calls are TRBV7-2 and TRBJ1-1, with no clear D. V gave up 4 bases and J gave up 4 bases, with 7 bases separating them. In germline, CDR1 is SGHTA, CDR2 FQGNSA. The CDR3 totals 12 residues.

Only one count was recorded for this clone. The V gene is TRBV30, the J gene TRBJ2-5; D is ambiguous. Matching the DNA end better, TRBJ2-7 makes the J call doubtful. The CDR3 spans 11 residues. The germline CDR1 and CDR2 sequences are GTSNPN and SVGIG (reference sequence). CDR3 DNA: TGTGCCTGGAGTGCCGCGGACGAGCAGTACTTC. Its protein is CAWSAADEQYF.

V usage is TRBV5-4 and J usage is TRBJ2-7; D perhaps matches TRBD2 (6 bases). Germline CDR1 and CDR2: SGHNT and YYREEE (reference sequence). The CDR3 covers 15 residues. V was shortened by 0 bases and J by 1 base, with 11 bases between the two germline ends. CDR3 loop: CASSLVGGNSYEQYF. The CDR3 DNA reads TGTGCCAGCAGCTTGGTGGGGGGTAATTCCTACGAGCAGTACTTC.

The V call is TRBV19, the J call TRBJ2-1, with 8 positions matching TRBD1. V lost 1 base and J lost 8; bases outside the gene matches: 7. This CDR3 is built from 15 residues. Germline CDR1 LNHDA, CDR2 SQIVND (reference sequence). The CDR3 DNA is TGTGCCAGTAGTATAGGGACAGGGAGTCGTGATGAGCAGTTCTTC. This codes for CASSIGTGSRDEQFF.

The V and J genes are TRBV2 and TRBJ1-1, with D possibly TRBD1 on 6 matching bases. CDR1 and CDR2 (germline): SNHLY, FYNNEI. CDR3 length: 14 amino acids. The V and J ends lost 7 bases and 4 bases respectively, with 16 bases between them. The CDR3 protein is CASTTGGRPTEAFF. Written as DNA, the CDR3 is TGTGCCAGCACGACCGGGGGCAGGCCCACTGAAGCTTTCTTT. Supplemented by reference TRBV2 and TRBJ1-1, the full variable domain reads EPEVTQTPSHQVTQMGQEVILRCVPISNHLYFYWYRQILGQKVEFLVSFYNNEISEKSEIFDDQFSVERPDGSNFTLKIRSTKLEDSAMYFCASTTGGRPTEAFFGQGTRLTVV.

The chain has TRBV5-1 and TRBJ2-3; TRBD2 matches at 10 bases. The CDR3 covers 17 residues. Germline-derived CDR1 and CDR2 are SGHRS and YFSETQ. After removal of 6 bases from V and 2 bases from J, the junction contained 12 bases not matched to a gene. CDR3 sequence: CASTKAQGLAYTDTQYF. Here the CDR3 DNA reads TGCGCCAGCACCAAAGCTCAGGGACTAGCGTACACAGATACGCAGTATTTT.

The chain employs TRBV27 and TRBJ2-7; TRBD2 matches at 9 bases. The V and J ends lost 4 bases and 2 bases, in that order; junction bases with no gene match: 9. The V gene's germline CDR1 is MNHEY and CDR2 SMNVEV (reference sequence). The CDR3 extends over 16 amino acids. The CDR3 loop reads CASSSLTSGETYEQYF. CDR3 coding DNA: TGTGCCAGCAGTTCGCTGACTAGCGGTGAGACCTACGAGCAGTACTTC.

The genes are TRBV27 and TRBJ2-3; TRBD2 matches 8 bases. The J segment lost 2 bases and the V segment lost 6 bases, leaving 13 bases of the junction unmatched. Germline loops: CDR1 MNHEY, CDR2 SMNVEV (reference sequence). CDR3 length: 17 amino acids. The CDR3 sequence: CASSPLFGSGVTDTQYF. DNA for the CDR3: TGTGCCAGCAGCCCCCTTTTCGGTAGCGGGGTCACAGATACGCAGTATTTT.

Remarks on this clone: The identical CDR3 is also encoded by other nucleotide sequences in the sample. The CDR3 DNA reads as TGTGCCAGCAGCTTTCCACAGGGCTTGGGCACAGATACGCAGTATTTT. It specifies CASSFPQGLGTDTQYF. This chain connects TRBV7-9 to TRBJ2-3, with D possibly TRBD1 on 6 matching bases. The germline V gene has CDR1 SEHNR and CDR2 FQNEAQ (reference sequence). V shed 3 bases and J shed 1 base, with 14 bases lying between them. The CDR3 runs 16 residues.

J is TRBJ1-5 and V is TRBV4-1, with 10 nucleotides matching TRBD1. CDR3 length: 17 amino acids. V was pared by 0 bases and J by 6 bases, with 8 bases of the junction left unmatched. Germline V gene lookup returns CDR1 MGHRA and CDR2 YSYEKL. CDR3 in amino acids: CASSQDEPGQGIQPQHF. CDR3 sequence (DNA): TGCGCCAGCAGCCAAGATGAGCCGGGACAGGGGATTCAGCCCCAGCATTTT.

This sequence joins TRBV28 and TRBJ2-7, with 7 bases that match TRBD1. This CDR3 has 16 amino acids. Germline V gene data show CDR1 as MDHEN and CDR2 as SYDVKM. V trimming: 3 bases; J trimming: 5 bases; junction bases outside the gene matches: 13. In DNA, the CDR3 is TGTGCCAGCAGTTTTCAGGCGGGCCAGGGGGTTGACGAGCAGTACTTC. It encodes CASSFQAGQGVDEQYF.

The chain carries TRBV6-6 and TRBJ2-2; 7 nucleotides agree with TRBD2. This CDR3 has 15 residues. Germline V gene data show CDR1 as MNHNY and CDR2 as SVGAGI (reference sequence). J gave up 4 bases and V 2 bases, and 4 bases lay outside the gene matches. The CDR3 bases are TGTGCCAGCAGTTACGCGGGAGCCACCACCGGGGAGCTGTTTTTT. Translating it yields CASSYAGATTGELFF.

Comment on this clone: Other DNA sequences of this sample code for an identical CDR3. The chain recombines TRBV27 with TRBJ2-1; perhaps TRBD2 as D (5 bases). With 2 bases removed from V and 0 bases from J, the gap between germline ends came to 8 bases. Germline V gene sequence: CDR1 MNHEY, CDR2 SMNVEV (reference sequence). The CDR3 has 15 residues. The CDR3 DNA is TGTGCCAGCAGTTTAGCTGGGAGCTCCTACAATGAGCAGTTCTTC. Amino acids: CASSLAGSSYNEQFF.

The chain carries TRBV11-3 and TRBJ2-1; D is ambiguous. The CDR3 spans 11 residues. Trimming removed 8 bases at V and 1 base at J, with 3 bases between. Germline CDR1 SGHNT, CDR2 YENEEA. The CDR3 coding sequence is TGTGCCAGCGGATCCTACAATGAGCAGTTCTTC. Its protein product is CASGSYNEQFF.

The chain is built from TRBV18 and TRBJ2-1; D possibly uses TRBD1 or TRBD2 (5 bases each). Between the trimmed V and J ends, which lost 6 bases and 4 bases, there was a span of 13 bases. This CDR3 has 14 amino acids. Germline loops: CDR1 KGHSH, CDR2 LQKENI. CDR3 coding DNA: TGTGCCAGCTCCGACTTAGAGGGGTACAATGAGCAGTTCTTC. This sequence encodes CASSDLEGYNEQFF.

The rearrangement joins TRBV7-3 to TRBJ2-7; 8 nucleotides line up with TRBD1. The J segment lost 3 bases and the V segment lost 3 bases, leaving 1 base of the junction unmatched. CDR3 length: 13 residues. CDR1 and CDR2 (germline): SGHTA, FQGTGA. CDR3 coding DNA: TGTGCCAGCAGCTTTACAGGGGGCTACGAGCAGTACTTC. Amino acids: CASSFTGGYEQYF.

This chain links TRBV21-1 with TRBJ1-2. TRBV21-1 is tagged as a pseudogene. The CDR3 is made up of 18 amino acids. The CDR3 loop reads CASSKIISMAERMGGYTF. The DNA for the CDR3 is TGTGCCAGCAGCAAGATAATAAGTATGGCCGAGCGAATGGGTGGCTACACCTTC.

CDR3: CASSLGVRQGDYEQYF. For the CDR3, the DNA is TGTGCCAGCAGCTTAGGGGTTCGACAGGGGGACTACGAGCAGTACTTC. This chain links TRBV7-6 with TRBJ2-7; 9 positions match TRBD1. The germline gives CDR1 SGHVS, CDR2 FNYEAQ. V lost 1 base to trimming and J lost 3 bases; unmatched junction nucleotides: 7. The CDR3 length is 16 residues.